Listed below are T cell receptor beta chains from one sample, sequenced in a study of blood T cell repertoires in COVID-19. TCRdb's copy holds only in-frame clones and misses some; the assay was immunoSEQ multiplex PCR. The sample holds around 140,000 clones, over 70% seen once. The material sequenced was peripheral blood. These receptors originate from a woman aged 55-69 years with acute or convalescent COVID-19. CDR3s include the opening cysteine and the closing phenylalanine or tryptophan. Each record gives: V gene, D gene, clone size, J gene, CDR3 protein, CDR3 DNA. The D gene is left open where the match is weak. The listing skips clone size in some rows; elsewhere it reads once, few, many or a size class.

TRBV4-1	TRBD2	-	TRBJ2-2	CASSQDGSSGRANTGELFF	TGCGCCAGCAGCCAAGACGGAAGTAGCGGGAGGGCGAACACCGGGGAGCTGTTTTTT
TRBV29-1	-	-	TRBJ1-6	CSARQTNNSPLHF	TGCAGCGCCCGACAGACAAATAATTCACCCCTCCACTTT
TRBV7-3	TRBD2	few	TRBJ2-1	CASSRGTSGTDEQFF	TGTGCCAGCAGCCGCGGGACTAGCGGGACCGATGAGCAGTTCTTC
TRBV10-3	-	-	TRBJ1-6	CASGGSNSPLHF	TGTGCCTCGGGGGGAAGTAATTCACCCCTCCACTTT
TRBV28	-	-	TRBJ2-1	CASSLSGSMSSYNEQFF	TGTGCCAGCAGTTTATCAGGGTCGATGAGCTCCTACAATGAGCAGTTCTTC
TRBV5-6	TRBD1	-	TRBJ1-5	CASSLYRGRGTLGNQPQHF	TGTGCCAGCAGCTTGTACAGGGGAAGGGGTACGCTTGGCAATCAGCCCCAGCATTTT
TRBV6-1	TRBD2	-	TRBJ2-1	CASSEIDLAGVFNEQFF	TGTGCCAGCAGTGAAATAGATCTAGCGGGAGTTTTCAATGAGCAGTTCTTC
TRBV2	-	once	TRBJ2-3	CASSDRTDTQYF	TGTGCCAGCAGCGACAGAACAGATACGCAGTATTTT
TRBV27	-	once	TRBJ1-2	CASSPTGYGYGYTF	TGTGCCAGCAGCCCTACAGGGTACGGCTATGGCTACACCTTC
TRBV5-1	-	-	TRBJ1-1	CASSNAGDTEAFF	TGCGCCAGCTCCAATGCCGGGGACACTGAAGCTTTCTTT
TRBV24-1	-	-	TRBJ2-5	CATSDITTGQETQYF	TGTGCCACCAGTGACATTACCACAGGCCAAGAGACCCAGTACTTC
TRBV9	-	-	TRBJ2-3	CASSVGLLALSTDTQYF	TGTGCCAGCAGCGTAGGGTTGCTAGCCCTTAGCACAGATACGCAGTATTTT
TRBV28	-	-	TRBJ2-5	CASSSERETQYF	TGTGCCAGCAGTTCTGAGAGAGAGACCCAGTACTTC
TRBV5-4	-	-	TRBJ1-1	CASSLAAGSEAFF	TGTGCCAGCAGCTTGGCCGCCGGGTCGGAAGCTTTCTTT
TRBV19	TRBD1	-	TRBJ2-1	CASTLRDSIIQFF	TGTGCCAGTACCCTCCGGGACAGTATTATCCAGTTCTTC
TRBV2	TRBD2	-	TRBJ2-4	CASSVREATKNIQYF	TGTGCCAGCAGTGTCCGGGAGGCGACCAAAAACATTCAGTACTTC
TRBV19	-	once	TRBJ2-6	CASHFQGPGANVLTF	TGTGCCAGTCATTTTCAGGGTCCCGGGGCCAACGTCCTGACTTTC
TRBV5-6	TRBD2	-	TRBJ2-1	CASSLVGTSGSGNEQFF	TGTGCCAGCAGCTTGGTGGGCACTAGCGGGAGCGGCAATGAGCAGTTCTTC
TRBV4-2	TRBD2	-	TRBJ2-7	CASSQDGLAGGYEQYF	TGTGCCAGCAGCCAAGATGGACTAGCGGGAGGGTACGAGCAGTACTTC
TRBV19	-	few	TRBJ2-6	CASGTGPSGANVLTF	TGTGCCAGTGGCACAGGGCCCTCTGGGGCCAACGTCCTGACTTTC
TRBV6-5	-	-	TRBJ2-4	CASTLALSNIQYF	TGTGCCAGCACCCTAGCTCTGTCAAACATTCAGTACTTC
TRBV19	-	-	TRBJ2-6	CASSYSTLSGANVLTF	TGTGCCAGTAGTTATAGCACCCTCTCTGGGGCCAACGTCCTGACTTTC
TRBV5-1	-	-	TRBJ1-2	CASSSEMGAGYGYTF	TGCGCCAGCAGCTCGGAGATGGGGGCTGGCTATGGCTACACCTTC
TRBV6-4	TRBD2	-	TRBJ2-3	CASSAWRGYTDTQYF	TGTGCCAGCAGTGCTTGGCGGGGGTACACAGATACGCAGTATTTT